Each of the 14 T cell receptor beta chains below was sequenced from the same sample in a study of blood T cell repertoires in COVID-19. TCRdb's copy holds only in-frame clones and misses some; the assay was immunoSEQ multiplex PCR. The sample holds approximately 180,000 clones, 89% seen once. The sample taken for sequencing was PBMCs or T cells enriched from blood (not recorded which). The receptors stem from a woman in her thirties or forties with acute COVID-19.

This chain connects TRBV1 to TRBJ2-5; no check of the table's D call, TRBD2, against the DNA was made. TRBV1 is recorded as a pseudogene. The CDR3 extends over 15 amino acids. The CDR3 protein is CTSSLRGRAWETQYF. The CDR3 DNA reads as TGCACCAGCAGCCTACGCGGGAGGGCCTGGGAGACCCAGTACTTC.

The chain couples TRBV7-2 to TRBJ1-2; perhaps TRBD1 as D (5 bases). The CDR3 loop spans 14 amino acids. Germline CDR1 SGHTA, CDR2 FQGNSA. The V and J ends lost 5 bases and 5 bases respectively, with 15 bases between them. CDR3 in amino acids: CASSLTDRQYGYTF. The CDR3 nucleotides are TGTGCCAGCAGCCTGACCGACAGACAGTATGGCTACACCTTC.

V is TRBV4-1 and J is TRBJ2-3, with TRBD1 as a possible D gene (6 bases). Germline CDR1 MGHRA, CDR2 YSYEKL. CDR3 length: 16 residues. V was clipped by 3 bases and J by 3 bases, with 16 bases between them. The CDR3 region has the DNA TGCGCCAGCAGCCAGGCCGGGACCAGGGGAACAGATACGCAGTATTTT. This sequence encodes CASSQAGTRGTDTQYF.

The chain carries TRBV5-1 and TRBJ2-1, with 9 bases lining up with TRBD1. V lost 4 bases, J lost 0 bases, and 5 bases stayed unmatched. Germline assignment: CDR1 SGHRS and CDR2 YFSETQ. The CDR3 consists of 16 residues. CDR3 residues: CASSVGQGSSYNEQFF. Written as DNA, the CDR3 is TGCGCCAGCAGCGTAGGACAGGGGAGCTCCTACAATGAGCAGTTCTTC.

V gene TRBV7-9 combines with J gene TRBJ2-1; 7 bases map to TRBD1. The CDR3 length is 14 residues. CDR1 and CDR2 (germline): SEHNR, FQNEAQ (reference sequence). V gave up 5 bases and J gave up 10 bases; unmatched junction bases: 11. The CDR3 DNA reads as TGTGCCAGCAGCCCCCGGGACAGAATACCAGAGCAGTTCTTC. It translates to CASSPRDRIPEQFF.

The V call is TRBV2, the J call TRBJ2-3, with TRBD2 matching 16 bases. Trimming cost V 5 bases and J 3 bases; bases outside gene matches: 5. Per the germline V gene, CDR1 is SNHLY and CDR2 is FYNNEI. This CDR3 spans 17 amino acids. CDR3 sequence reads: CASSRGLAGGPTDTQYF. DNA of the CDR3: TGTGCCAGCAGTCGGGGACTAGCGGGGGGGCCAACAGATACGCAGTATTTT.

This clone appeared a single time. The CDR3 sequence: CATSRDGIDRALNEKLFF. The CDR3 nucleotides are TGTGCCACCAGCAGAGATGGAATTGACAGGGCCCTTAATGAAAAACTGTTTTTT. The genes are TRBV15 and TRBJ1-4; the match to TRBD1 covers 7 bases. Trimming took 0 bases from V and 4 from J; bases not matched to a gene: 11. The germline V gene encodes CDR1 LNHNV and CDR2 YYDKDF (reference sequence). CDR3 length: 18 residues.

The chain carries TRBV19 and TRBJ1-1, with TRBD1 as a possible D gene (6 bases). CDR3 length: 20 amino acids. Trimming left V 1 base short and J 5 bases short, with 29 bases between. Germline V CDR1 and CDR2: LNHDA, SQIVND (reference sequence). In DNA, the CDR3 is TGTGCCAGTAGTATAGGCCCCCTGAGAAGGGGGAGCATATTCGGGACTGAAGCTTTCTTT. This codes for CASSIGPLRRGSIFGTEAFF.

The V and J genes are TRBV2 and TRBJ2-5; D is possibly TRBD1 (5 bases). The CDR3 has 14 amino acids. V lost 7 bases and J lost 1, with 13 bases in between. The germline CDR1 and CDR2 sequences are SNHLY and FYNNEI. CDR3 sequence (DNA): TGTGCCAGCACCCTAAGTGGGGCCCAAGAGACCCAGTACTTC. Its protein product is CASTLSGAQETQYF.

This clone has just one count. V gene TRBV28 combines with J gene TRBJ2-3; TRBD2 matches at 8 bases. This CDR3 is built from 17 residues. Germline assignment: CDR1 MDHEN and CDR2 SYDVKM. V lost 5 bases, J lost 2 bases, and 12 bases stayed unmatched. The CDR3 loop is CASSPRVIAGNTDTQYF. CDR3 DNA: TGTGCCAGCAGTCCTAGAGTGATAGCGGGGAACACAGATACGCAGTATTTT.

A few counts support this clone. The rearrangement joins TRBV2 to TRBJ1-2, with D tentatively TRBD1 (6 bases). Trimming stripped 7 bases from V and 1 base from J, with 13 bases between. The CDR3 contains 14 residues. Germline loops: CDR1 SNHLY, CDR2 FYNNEI. The CDR3 is CASKGPGDNYGYTF. The CDR3 DNA sequence: TGTGCCAGCAAGGGTCCAGGGGATAACTATGGCTACACCTTC.

The chain is built from TRBV3-1 (or the pseudogene TRBV3-2) and TRBJ2-2; 11 bases map to TRBD2. Per germline, CDR1 LGHDT and CDR2 YNNKEL (reference sequence). Trimming cost V 8 bases and J 7 bases; bases outside gene matches: 6. There are 14 residues in the CDR3. The CDR3 sequence is CASYSGGVDGELFF. CDR3 bases: TGTGCCAGCTATAGCGGGGGGGTTGACGGGGAGCTGTTTTTT.

The chain is built from TRBV20-1 and TRBJ2-1; D is perhaps TRBD1 or TRBD2 (5 bases each). This CDR3 has 14 residues. V was clipped by 3 bases and J by 9 bases, with 18 bases between them. The germline CDR1 and CDR2 sequences are DFQATT and SNEGSKA (reference sequence). CDR3: CSASGTRGRSEQFF. Written as DNA, the CDR3 is TGCAGTGCTAGTGGGACCCGGGGAAGAAGTGAGCAGTTCTTC.

This rearrangement joins TRBV7-9 to TRBJ1-1, with D hard to call. The ends were cut back, 1 base at V and 0 bases at J, with 6 bases in the middle. The CDR3 is made up of 14 amino acids. From germline, CDR1 is SEHNR and CDR2 FQNEAQ (reference sequence). Here the CDR3 DNA reads TGTGCCAGCAGCTTAGGGCAGTTGAACACTGAAGCTTTCTTT. Translating it yields CASSLGQLNTEAFF.